The following is a TCR beta chain sequence with its context. CDR1 and CDR2 (germline): MDHEN, SYDVKM. This CDR3 comprises 12 residues. Trimming took off 10 bases at V and 5 bases at J, with 12 bases between the two ends. The sample originates from a study of blood T cell repertoires in COVID-19. Study information: PBMCs, B-cell-depleted T cells, or T cells provided the cDNA or gDNA that made up the material.

Original processing methods: Counts of nucleated cells, estimated from reference gene primer amplification, were obtained. Assay: immunoSEQ multiplex PCR; the TCRdb copy retains only in-frame clones and omits some. V and J calls and clone size come straight from that table; D and trimming were deduced from the DNA. The profile shows 150,000 to 200,000 clones, 80% to 90% of them singletons. The receptor's source is a woman aged 45-65 years with acute or convalescent COVID-19. Sequencing used peripheral blood. The chain couples TRBV28 to TRBJ1-5; D gene unclear. This chain's CDR3 is CATLGTDQPQHF. CDR3 DNA sequence: TGTGCCACCCTCGGTACAGATCAGCCCCAGCATTTT.